This is a list of T cell receptor beta chains from one sample in a study of identical twins. TCRdb reanalysed the 5' RACE reads using MiXCR and keeps one entry per CDR3 protein. This table holds about 1.7 million distinct CDR3 sequences, less than 40% found once. Sequenced input: cord blood. The receptors derive from a newborn girl in good health. CDR3s include the opening cysteine and the closing phenylalanine or tryptophan. Fields, in order: J gene, V gene, clone size, D gene, CDR3 protein, CDR3 DNA. The D gene is left open where the match is weak. Some rows mark clone size as missing; the rest say once, few, many or name a class of expanded clone.

TRBJ1-2,TRBV14,.,.,CASSQGLSYTF,TGTGCCAGCAGCCAAGGGCTAAGCTACACCTTC
TRBJ1-5,TRBV27,.,.,CASSITGSQPQHF,TGTGCCAGCTCAATCACAGGGTCTCAGCCCCAGCATTTT
TRBJ2-5,TRBV28,.,.,CATGTMQETQYF,TGTGCGACGGGGACAATGCAAGAGACCCAGTACTTC
TRBJ2-2,TRBV6-2/TRBV6-3,.,.,CASSYIWGTGELFF,TGTGCCAGCAGTTATATATGGGGCACCGGGGAGCTGTTTTTT
TRBJ1-6,TRBV4-1,.,TRBD1,CASSHPIRDRNSPLHF,TGCGCCAGCAGCCACCCAATCCGGGACAGGAATTCACCCCTCCACTTT
TRBJ2-1,TRBV7-2,few,.,CASSPQYKQFF,TGTGCCAGCAGCCCCCAGTACAAGCAGTTCTTC
TRBJ1-4,TRBV20-1,once,.,CSANFWRATNEKLFF,TGCAGTGCTAATTTTTGGAGGGCAACTAATGAAAAACTGTTTTTT
TRBJ2-7,TRBV20-1,.,.,CSATGTHSSYNEQYF,TGCAGTGCGACCGGGACCCATAGCTCCTACAATGAGCAGTACTTC
TRBJ2-5,TRBV11-1,few,.,CASSTRAERKETQYF,TGTGCCAGCAGCACCCGAGCGGAGCGAAAAGAGACCCAGTACTTC
TRBJ2-4,TRBV20-1,.,TRBD2,CSARDPLAAAKNIQYF,TGCAGTGCTAGAGATCCGCTAGCGGCTGCCAAAAACATTCAGTACTTC
TRBJ2-1,TRBV18,few,.,CASSWRAAYLYNEQFF,TGTGCCAGCTCATGGAGGGCAGCCTACCTCTACAATGAGCAGTTCTTC
TRBJ1-5,TRBV6-6,.,.,CASSYFNSPWQPQHF,TGTGCCAGCAGTTACTTCAACTCCCCGTGGCAGCCCCAGCATTTT
TRBJ2-3,TRBV5-1,.,TRBD2,CASSSPAGAPSNTDTQYF,TGCGCCAGCAGCTCTCCAGCGGGGGCCCCTTCCAACACAGATACGCAGTATTTT
TRBJ1-4,TRBV29-1,many,.,CSVMGGAHEKLFF,TGCAGCGTGATGGGGGGGGCGCATGAAAAACTGTTTTTT
TRBJ2-3,TRBV6-2/TRBV6-3,.,TRBD2,CASSPQTSGRVDTQYF,TGTGCCAGCAGTCCTCAGACTAGCGGGAGGGTAGATACGCAGTATTTT
TRBJ2-1,TRBV4-1,.,TRBD2,CASSQERELAGGRAQFF,TGCGCCAGCAGCCAAGAGAGGGAACTAGCGGGAGGCCGCGCGCAGTTCTTC
TRBJ2-7,TRBV27,few,TRBD2,CAPRTSSYEQYF,TGTGCCCCCCGGACTAGCTCCTACGAGCAGTACTTC
TRBJ1-2,TRBV25-1,few,TRBD1,CASTSRDRDFDGYTF,TGTGCCAGCACCTCCAGGGACAGGGACTTCGATGGCTACACCTTC
TRBJ1-2,TRBV2,.,TRBD1,CAIKTRTGTSGYTF,TGTGCCATCAAGACTAGGACAGGAACCTCCGGCTACACCTTC
TRBJ2-6,TRBV27,few,.,CASRVGSGANVLTF,TGTGCCAGCAGGGTGGGCTCTGGGGCCAACGTCCTGACTTTC
TRBJ2-3,TRBV20-1,.,.,CSARYTEADTQYF,TGCAGTGCCCGCTATACGGAGGCAGATACGCAGTATTTT
TRBJ2-5,TRBV4-2,few,.,CASSQDRTLRKTQYF,TGTGCCAGCAGCCAAGATCGGACCCTACGCAAGACCCAGTACTTC
TRBJ2-5,TRBV6-5,few,.,CASSDRVGETQYF,TGTGCCAGCAGCGACAGAGTAGGAGAGACCCAGTACTTC
TRBJ1-2,TRBV6-6,few,TRBD1,CASSYSSAGGYGYTF,TGTGCCAGCAGTTACTCTTCGGCAGGGGGCTATGGCTACACCTTC
TRBJ2-3,TRBV5-1,many,.,CASSRSTDTQYF,TGTGCCAGCAGCCGTAGCACAGATACGCAGTATTTT
TRBJ1-1,TRBV25-1,.,.,CASSEYKGQNTEAFF,TGTGCCAGCAGTGAATACAAGGGGCAGAACACTGAAGCTTTCTTT
TRBJ2-3,TRBV4-2,many,.,CASSQDIGIPDTQYF,TGTGCCAGCAGCCAAGATATTGGTATTCCAGATACGCAGTATTTT
TRBJ2-3,TRBV2,.,TRBD1,CASSDPQGGGTDTQYF,TGTGCCAGCAGTGACCCACAGGGGGGAGGAACAGATACGCAGTATTTT